The 18 T cell receptor beta chains presented below share a single source sample, sequenced in a study of blood T cell repertoires in COVID-19. Assay used: immunoSEQ multiplex PCR; TCRdb lists only in-frame clones, some missing. The data contain about 230,000 clones, nearly 90% of them singletons. The sequenced sample was PBMCs or T cells enriched from blood (not recorded which). The receptors come from a man aged 30 to 45 who had recovered from COVID-19.

The chain has TRBV18 and TRBJ1-4; the match to TRBD1 covers 7 bases. CDR1 is KGHSH and CDR2 is LQKENI in the germline V gene. The CDR3 covers 16 residues. The V and J ends lost 4 bases and 0 bases, in that order; junction bases with no gene match: 5. The CDR3 nucleotides read TGTGCCAGCTCACTCTATGACAGGGCAACTAATGAAAAACTGTTTTTT. Translated: CASSLYDRATNEKLFF.

The chain uses TRBV6-5 and TRBJ1-5; D is unresolved. CDR3 size: 13 residues. V was pared by 6 bases and J by 4 bases, with 10 bases between. CDR1 and CDR2 (germline): MNHEY, SVGAGI. This CDR3 reads CASSDDSNQPQHF. The CDR3 coding sequence is TGTGCCAGCAGCGATGACTCTAATCAGCCCCAGCATTTT.

The chain carries TRBV7-9 and TRBJ1-1; no reliable D call. This CDR3 has 13 amino acids. V gave up 8 bases and J gave up 5 bases, with 15 bases separating them. Germline V lookup: CDR1 SEHNR, CDR2 FQNEAQ (reference sequence). The CDR3 reads CASEEIVATEAFF. The CDR3, as DNA: TGTGCCAGCGAAGAAATAGTCGCTACTGAAGCTTTCTTT.

The genes are TRBV7-2 and TRBJ2-3, with TRBD2 matching 7 bases. Germline-derived CDR1 and CDR2 are SGHTA and FQGNSA. The length of the CDR3 is 16 residues. The V gene end was trimmed by 4 bases and the J gene end by 6 bases; junction bases not matched to a gene: 13. The CDR3 spells CASSSELGRGKDTQYF. The CDR3 nucleotides are TGTGCCAGCAGCTCAGAGCTGGGGCGGGGGAAGGATACGCAGTATTTT.

V and J are TRBV6-5 and TRBJ2-5; possibly TRBD2 for D (5 bases). Germline loops: CDR1 MNHEY, CDR2 SVGAGI. The CDR3 extends over 13 amino acids. The ends were cut back, 6 bases at V and 5 bases at J, with 13 bases in the middle. The CDR3 nucleotides read TGTGCCAGCAGGACCGGGATCGGCGAGACCCAGTACTTC. Its translation: CASRTGIGETQYF.

The chain has TRBV27 and TRBJ2-6, with D uncertain. Germline-derived CDR1 and CDR2 are MNHEY and SMNVEV (reference sequence). Trimming shortened V by 1 base and J by 4 bases, and 5 bases separated the two germline ends. This CDR3 spans 14 amino acids. This CDR3 reads CASSLFRGANVLTF. The CDR3 nucleotides are TGTGCCAGCAGTTTATTCCGGGGGGCCAACGTCCTGACTTTC.

In nucleotides, the CDR3 is TGTGCCAGCAGTCCCAGAGGACAGGCGAACACCGGGGAGCTGTTTTTT. This translates into CASSPRGQANTGELFF. The chain links TRBV28 to TRBJ2-2; 7 positions match TRBD1. The CDR3 has 16 residues. The V gene end was trimmed by 5 bases and the J gene end by 0 bases; junction bases not matched to a gene: 6. Germline CDR1 is MDHEN and CDR2 is SYDVKM.

This clone was recorded once. This sequence joins TRBV3-1 (or the pseudogene TRBV3-2) and TRBJ2-7, with 7 bases that match TRBD2. The germline CDR1 and CDR2 sequences are LGHDT and YNNKEL (reference sequence). V shed 4 bases, J shed 3 bases, and the junction held 9 bases outside the gene matches. The CDR3 runs 15 residues. CDR3 bases: TGTGCCAGCAGCCTCAACCGGGACTATCACTACGAGCAGTACTTC. This gives the protein CASSLNRDYHYEQYF.

The chain combines TRBV4-2 with TRBJ1-6, with a tentative D call TRBD1 (5 bases). Trimming took 0 bases from V and 6 from J, leaving 9 bases between them. The CDR3 consists of 15 residues. In germline, CDR1 is LGHNA, CDR2 YNFKEQ. The CDR3 sequence is CASSQDRQGNSPLHF. The DNA of the CDR3 is TGTGCCAGCAGCCAAGATCGGCAGGGTAATTCACCCCTCCACTTT.

This sequence joins TRBV27 and TRBJ2-7; TRBD1 aligns across 8 bases. The CDR3 covers 15 residues. J lost 2 bases, V lost 6 bases, and 9 bases had no gene match. The V gene's germline CDR1 is MNHEY and CDR2 SMNVEV (reference sequence). In DNA form, the CDR3 reads TGTGCCAGCAGACCTCGACGGGACAGGACCTACGAGCAGTACTTC. Encoded protein: CASRPRRDRTYEQYF.

The chain carries TRBV5-4 and TRBJ1-4, with D perhaps matching TRBD1 (6 bases). CDR1 and CDR2 from the germline V gene are SGHNT and YYREEE (reference sequence). The germline V and J ends were trimmed by 4 bases and 3 bases, with 19 bases remaining between them. The CDR3 contains 17 residues. The CDR3 DNA is TGTGCCAGCAGCCCCGCGGGGGCGCGATCCCCTAATGAAAAACTGTTTTTT. Amino acid sequence: CASSPAGARSPNEKLFF.

The chain employs TRBV7-9 and TRBJ2-5; 7 bases align to TRBD2. Germline V gene lookup returns CDR1 SEHNR and CDR2 FQNEAQ (reference sequence). J was trimmed by 5 bases and V by 5 bases; bases with no gene match: 20. The CDR3 covers 18 residues. This CDR3 is CASSLRGPIAGRSETQYF. In DNA, the CDR3 is TGTGCCAGCAGCCTGCGGGGTCCCATAGCGGGCAGGTCGGAGACCCAGTACTTC.

The V and J genes are TRBV24-1 and TRBJ2-3; 9 nucleotides align to TRBD1. The CDR3 covers 16 residues. In germline, CDR1 is KGHDR, CDR2 SFDVKD. J gave up 4 bases and V 3 bases, and 7 bases lay outside the gene matches. As DNA, the CDR3 is TGTGCCACCAGTGATGGGGGACAGGGCCCCGCAGATACGCAGTATTTT. As protein: CATSDGGQGPADTQYF.

This clone was seen only a few times. The J gene is TRBJ2-7, the V gene TRBV27; TRBD1 aligns across 8 bases. This CDR3 region has 14 residues. V gave up 5 bases and J gave up 5 bases; unmatched junction bases: 8. Germline V CDR1 and CDR2: MNHEY, SMNVEV (reference sequence). The CDR3 nucleotides are TGTGCCAGCAGTACTGGGACAGGTCTACACGAGCAGTACTTC. This sequence encodes CASSTGTGLHEQYF.

The chain couples TRBV11-3 to TRBJ2-1; weak D call: TRBD1 (5 bases). The CDR3 has 15 residues. Germline loops: CDR1 SGHNT, CDR2 YENEEA. V lost 5 bases and J 0 bases, leaving 11 bases between the germline ends. The CDR3 nucleotides read TGTGCCAGCAGCCAGACAGTAAGCTCCTACAATGAGCAGTTCTTC. Translated: CASSQTVSSYNEQFF.

This rearrangement joins TRBV11-2 to TRBJ1-3, with 8 bases matching TRBD1. The CDR3 runs 15 residues. Germline assignment: CDR1 SGHAT and CDR2 FQNNGV. J gave up 1 base and V 5 bases, and 4 bases lay outside the gene matches. This CDR3 reads CASSRRTGSGNTIYF. DNA for the CDR3: TGTGCCAGCAGCCGTAGGACAGGGTCTGGAAACACCATATATTTT.

A single count supports this clone. The chain employs TRBV19 and TRBJ2-7; tentative D call: TRBD1 (5 bases). Germline V gene lookup returns CDR1 LNHDA and CDR2 SQIVND (reference sequence). V was shortened by 3 bases and J by 2 bases, with 11 bases between the two germline ends. The CDR3 contains 14 residues. CDR3 sequence: CASSIQTATYEQYF. DNA of the CDR3: TGTGCCAGTAGTATCCAGACAGCAACCTACGAGCAGTACTTC. The full variable domain, rest sourced from reference TRBV19 and TRBJ2-7, is DGGITQSPKYLFRKEGQNVTLSCEQNLNHDAMYWYRQDPGQGLRLIYYSQIVNDFQKGDIAEGYSVSREKKESFPLTVTSAQKNPTAFYLCASSIQTATYEQYFGPGTRLTVT.

The chain links TRBV19 to TRBJ1-5; maybe TRBD1 (6 bases). The germline V gene encodes CDR1 LNHDA and CDR2 SQIVND (reference sequence). V was pared by 1 base and J by 5 bases, with 18 bases between. CDR3 size: 17 residues. The DNA of the CDR3 is TGTGCCAGTAGTATAGGCGTTACAACAGGGCGCGATCAGCCCCAGCATTTT. It is translated as CASSIGVTTGRDQPQHF.